This T cell receptor beta chain derives from a study of cytomegalovirus exposure and HLA in healthy donors. General study findings and limits: Specificity for CMV antigens was confirmed in vitro for three of the CMV-associated chains. Rare TCR sequences dominated, though some public TCRs recurred in many donors. In an earlier analysis, most TCR beta V segments were productive about 87% or about 30% of the time. A further, later analysis showed that HLA-associated TCR beta chains (compared with equally common others) were more clonally expanded.

Researchers ran the PCR with 60 Vbeta and 13 Jbeta primers. TCRdb's copy holds only in-frame clones and misses some; the assay was immunoSEQ multiplex PCR. The sample lists 130,000 or so clones; roughly 77% were seen once. Trimming left V 2 bases short and J 0 bases short, with 6 bases between. This CDR3 has 15 amino acids. Germline V gene lookup returns CDR1 SGHRS and CDR2 YFSETQ. Turning to this clone: Its antigen is as yet unknown. Other DNA sequences in the same sample also yield this CDR3.

Sequencing used PBMCs. This receptor was taken from a man aged 25 to 40 in good health and CMV-seronegative. V and J are TRBV5-1 and TRBJ2-6, with unresolved D. CDR3 in amino acids: CASSFRSSGANVLTF. The CDR3 coding sequence is TGCGCCAGCAGCTTCCGGAGCTCTGGGGCCAACGTCCTGACTTTC. Variable domain in full (rest from reference TRBV5-1 and TRBJ2-6): KAGVTQTPRYLIKTRGQQVTLSCSPISGHRSVSWYQQTPGQGLQFLFEYFSETQRNKGNFPGRFSGRQFSNSRSEMNVSTLELGDSALYLCASSFRSSGANVLTFGAGSRLTVL.